This entry lists 10 T cell receptor beta chains sequenced from one sample in a study of OX40 agonist ivuxolimab in advanced cancers. Clones were sequenced by immunoSEQ multiplex PCR, and TCRdb holds only the in-frame ones, with some missing. The sample records some 37,000 clones, around 82% being singletons. Sequenced material: CD4+ or CD8+ T cells sorted from blood, taken in a trial of the OX40 agonist ivuxolimab. The source is an adult with an advanced solid tumor such as melanoma, head and neck, liver or kidney cancer.

This clone was counted between two and nine times. The chain couples TRBV4-2 to TRBJ2-5, with D possibly matching TRBD2 (6 bases). V dropped 0 bases and J dropped 1 base, with 18 bases sitting between them. CDR3 length: 18 amino acids. Germline CDR1 LGHNA, CDR2 YNFKEQ. CDR3 nucleotide sequence: TGTGCCAGCAGCCAAGATCAGGAGGGGAGGTGGGGCCAAGAGACCCAGTACTTC. Protein: CASSQDQEGRWGQETQYF.

The rearrangement links TRBV9 to TRBJ2-5; possibly TRBD2 for D (5 bases). TRBJ2-7 matches the DNA end more closely, so the J call is doubtful. There are 14 residues in the CDR3. Germline CDR1 reads SGDLS; CDR2 reads YYNGEE. The CDR3 protein is CASSVGPGINEQYF. The CDR3, as DNA: TGTGCCAGCAGCGTAGGCCCGGGGATCAACGAGCAGTACTTC.

The chain combines TRBV2 with TRBJ2-1, with D tentatively TRBD1 or TRBD2 (6 bases each). CDR3 size: 17 residues. V lost 1 base and J lost 3, with 16 bases in between. Germline lookup yields CDR1 SNHLY and CDR2 FYNNEI. CDR3 nucleotide sequence: TGTGCCAGCAGTGAAGGTCGGGGGCTAGCATACTACAATGAGCAGTTCTTC. Its translation: CASSEGRGLAYYNEQFF.

This rearrangement joins TRBV28 to TRBJ1-1, with D perhaps matching TRBD1 (5 bases). Germline V gene data show CDR1 as MDHEN and CDR2 as SYDVKM. The V gene lost 4 bases and the J gene lost 4 bases, with 13 bases spanning the gap. There are 14 residues in the CDR3. CDR3 sequence (DNA): TGTGCCAGCAGTTCCCCAGACAGTGGCACTGAAGCTTTCTTT. This translates into CASSSPDSGTEAFF.

The V gene is TRBV4-1, the J gene TRBJ2-2; maybe TRBD1 (6 bases). Germline V gene lookup returns CDR1 MGHRA and CDR2 YSYEKL. The CDR3 runs 17 residues. The V gene lost 0 bases and the J gene lost 5 bases, with 16 bases spanning the gap. Here the CDR3 reads CASSQDHPQGDTGELFF. CDR3 bases: TGCGCCAGCAGCCAAGATCATCCACAGGGTGATACCGGGGAGCTGTTTTTT.

V usage is TRBV7-6 and J usage is TRBJ2-1; the match to TRBD1 covers 9 bases. Germline V gene sequence: CDR1 SGHVS, CDR2 FNYEAQ. This CDR3 contains 16 residues. The V and J ends lost 1 base and 8 bases, in that order; junction bases with no gene match: 9. The CDR3 sequence: CASSLVWGQGEDEQFF. The DNA for the CDR3 is TGTGCCAGCAGCTTAGTCTGGGGACAGGGTGAGGATGAGCAGTTCTTC.

Only a few counts were recorded for this clone. The chain combines TRBV5-1 with TRBJ2-1; TRBD2 agrees at 10 bases. V lost 3 bases and J lost 2; bases outside the gene matches: 8. The V gene's germline CDR1 is SGHRS and CDR2 YFSETQ. The CDR3 totals 17 residues. CDR3 nucleotide sequence: TGCGCCAGCAGCTCCAGATTAGCGGGAGGCCCCTACAATGAGCAGTTCTTC. It codes for CASSSRLAGGPYNEQFF.

This clone showed up just a few times. The V gene is TRBV6-1, the J gene TRBJ2-7, with 7 bases aligning to TRBD1. Germline trimming cut 10 bases from V and 3 bases from J; bases unmatched to any gene: 9. This CDR3 comprises 13 residues. Germline V gene sequence: CDR1 MNHNS, CDR2 SASEGT. This CDR3 reads CATRTGVNYEQYF. CDR3 DNA: TGTGCCACTCGAACAGGGGTCAACTACGAGCAGTACTTC.

This clone occurred once. The V and J genes are TRBV6-1 and TRBJ1-2, with 9 bases aligning to TRBD1. CDR1 and CDR2 (germline): MNHNS, SASEGT. Trimming removed 3 bases from V and 3 bases from J; junction bases left unmatched: 5. The CDR3 consists of 15 residues. The CDR3 bases are TGTGCCAGCAGTGATTGGGACAGGGCGCACTATGGCTACACCTTC. The encoded protein is CASSDWDRAHYGYTF.

V and J are TRBV6-1 and TRBJ2-7; either TRBD1 or TRBD2 may fit D (5 bases each). The V end was cut by 5 bases, the J end by 2 bases, with 13 bases between. The CDR3 runs to 14 residues. The germline CDR1 and CDR2 sequences are MNHNS and SASEGT. The CDR3 nucleotides are TGTGCCAGCAGTCCTGACTGGGGGACCTACGAGCAGTACTTC. Translated: CASSPDWGTYEQYF.